Sequencing of this TCR beta chain was carried out in a study of metastatic and nonmetastatic thyroid tumors. Study-wide points: For both blood and tumor, malignant thyroid tumors reportedly showed significantly higher TCR beta diversity than benign nodules did.

This CDR3 is built from 17 residues. The germline CDR1 and CDR2 sequences are MNHNS and SASEGT. V lost 1 base to trimming and J lost 1 base, with 16 bases between them. TCRdb re-clonotyped the PCR reads through MiXCR. The sample has tens of thousands of clones, around 30% seen once. No treatment had been given to any patient before thyroid surgery. About this clone: What it binds is unknown.

The chain is built from TRBV6-1 and TRBJ1-1; perhaps TRBD1 as D (6 bases). Sequenced: blood. The sequence was collected from a female donor with papillary thyroid cancer or a benign thyroid nodule (not recorded which). Some clones in this sample may be carry-over from other donors' samples. CDR3 sequence reads: CASSEDGRGGGNTEAFF. In DNA form, the CDR3 reads TGTGCCAGCAGTGAAGATGGACGGGGGGGCGGGAACACTGAAGCTTTCTTT.